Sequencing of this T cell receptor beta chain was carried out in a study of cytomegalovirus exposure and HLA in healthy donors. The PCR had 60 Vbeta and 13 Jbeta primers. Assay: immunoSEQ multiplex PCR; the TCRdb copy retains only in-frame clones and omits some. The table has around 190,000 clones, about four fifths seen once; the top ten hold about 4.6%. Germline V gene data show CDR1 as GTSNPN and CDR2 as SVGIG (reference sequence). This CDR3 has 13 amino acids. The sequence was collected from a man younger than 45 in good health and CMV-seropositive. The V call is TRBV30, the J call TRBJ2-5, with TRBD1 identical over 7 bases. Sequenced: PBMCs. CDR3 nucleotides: TGTGCTGGGAAGGGACAGATCCAAGAGACCCAGTACTTC. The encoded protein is CAGKGQIQETQYF.